This T cell receptor (beta chain) was retrieved from a study of T cells after yellow fever vaccination. Notes on the study in general: In post-booster samples, most primary-vaccination clones reappeared (96% CD4, 88% CD8). Just a small share of clonotypes turned up in the CD4 compartment as well as the CD8 compartment. By day 5 rather than day 15, the secondary response had peaked, though it was weaker.

Making TCR cDNA involved 5'RACE template switching, which added UMIs and a universal primer site. MiXCR was run by TCRdb on the 5' RACE reads, yielding one entry per CDR3 protein. The sample shows 350,000 to 450,000 distinct CDR3 sequences, approximately 19% of them seen only once. This clonotype was observed at least ten times. Its antigen is undetermined. Sequence at one end of the junction differs from germline and may be a read error. CDR3 length: 13 amino acids. The V gene's germline CDR1 is SEHNR and CDR2 FQNEAQ (reference sequence). The V gene is TRBV7-9, the J gene TRBJ2-1; TRBD1 might be the D (6 bases). The TCR sequence derives from a man aged 18 to 35 who received the YFV17D yellow fever vaccine. The starting material was PBMCs, obtained before the yellow fever booster vaccination. CDR3 protein: CANSLGGDNEQFF. CDR3 coding DNA: TGTGCCAACAGCTTAGGGGGAGACAATGAGCAGTTCTTC.